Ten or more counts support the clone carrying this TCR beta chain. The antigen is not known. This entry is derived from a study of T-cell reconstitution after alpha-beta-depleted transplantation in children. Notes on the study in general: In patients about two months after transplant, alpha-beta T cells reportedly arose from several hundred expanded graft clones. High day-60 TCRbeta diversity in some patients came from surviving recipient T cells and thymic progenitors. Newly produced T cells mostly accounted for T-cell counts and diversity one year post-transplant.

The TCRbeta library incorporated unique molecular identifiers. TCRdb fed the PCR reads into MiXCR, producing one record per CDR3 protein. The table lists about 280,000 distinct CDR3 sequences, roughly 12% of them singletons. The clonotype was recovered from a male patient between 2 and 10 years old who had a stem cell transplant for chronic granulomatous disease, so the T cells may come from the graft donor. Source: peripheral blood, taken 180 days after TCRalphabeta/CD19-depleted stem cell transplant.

The CDR3 loop is CASKRAGGGNEQFF. As DNA, the CDR3 is TGTGCCAGCAAGAGGGCGGGAGGAGGAAATGAGCAGTTCTTC. The genes are TRBV28 and TRBJ2-1, with 8 nucleotides matching TRBD2. The trim removed 7 bases at V and 7 bases at J, leaving 9 bases unmatched. Germline CDR1 is MDHEN and CDR2 is SYDVKM. The CDR3 sequence is 14 residues long.